Listed below are T cell receptor beta chains from one sample, sequenced in a study of T cell responses to AZD1222 COVID-19 vaccine. Assay used: immunoSEQ multiplex PCR; TCRdb lists only in-frame clones, some missing. Of about 150,000 clones detected, approximately 88% appear once; the ten largest clones hold 2.2%. The specimen comprised peripheral blood, sampled on day 0 of AZD1222 vaccination. The receptors were gathered from an adult in good health. Each CDR3 is given with its conserved first and last residue. Each record gives: J gene, D gene, V gene, CDR3 DNA, CDR3 protein. A D gene is named only where the DNA matches it firmly.

j_call: TRBJ2-2; d_call: -; v_call: TRBV9; cdr3_nt: TGTGCCAGCAGCGTAGAGTCCAGCCACACCGGGGAGCTGTTTTTT; cdr3_aa: CASSVESSHTGELFF
j_call: TRBJ1-2; d_call: TRBD1; v_call: TRBV27; cdr3_nt: TGTGCCAGCAGTCTCGACAGGGCCCTAGGAGGTGGCTACACCTTC; cdr3_aa: CASSLDRALGGGYTF
j_call: TRBJ2-2; d_call: TRBD2; v_call: TRBV10-2; cdr3_nt: TGCGCCAGCATTCCAGCGGGAGGGGCGGAGCTGTTTTTT; cdr3_aa: CASIPAGGAELFF
j_call: TRBJ2-7; d_call: TRBD1; v_call: TRBV2; cdr3_nt: TGTGCCAGCAGTGAAGAGGACAGGGGTACCTACGAGCAGTACTTC; cdr3_aa: CASSEEDRGTYEQYF
j_call: TRBJ1-1; d_call: -; v_call: TRBV19; cdr3_nt: TGTGCCAGTAGACCACCGGCCTCCACTGAAGCTTTCTTT; cdr3_aa: CASRPPASTEAFF
j_call: TRBJ2-7; d_call: -; v_call: TRBV4-2; cdr3_nt: TGTGCCAGCAGCCCCGGACAGTTGTCCTACGAGCAGTACTTC; cdr3_aa: CASSPGQLSYEQYF
j_call: TRBJ1-2; d_call: TRBD1; v_call: TRBV5-1; cdr3_nt: TGCGCCAGCAGCTACCGGACAGGGAACGGCTACACCTTC; cdr3_aa: CASSYRTGNGYTF
j_call: TRBJ1-6; d_call: -; v_call: TRBV4-1; cdr3_nt: TGCGCCAGCAGCCAAGATGAGCCCGATTGGCGGGCAGCTATACGGTCACCCCTCCACTTT; cdr3_aa: CASSQDEPDWRAAIRSPLHF
j_call: TRBJ2-7; d_call: -; v_call: TRBV28; cdr3_nt: TGTGCCAGCAGTTTCTCGATCGGGACCTACGAGCAGTACTTC; cdr3_aa: CASSFSIGTYEQYF
j_call: TRBJ1-1; d_call: -; v_call: TRBV5-1; cdr3_nt: TGCGCCAGCAGCCCCGGGCCCGGGTCGAGTGAAGCTTTCTTT; cdr3_aa: CASSPGPGSSEAFF
j_call: TRBJ1-1; d_call: -; v_call: TRBV30; cdr3_nt: TGTGCCTGGAGTTCATGGGGACATACGAACACTGAAGCTTTCTTT; cdr3_aa: CAWSSWGHTNTEAFF